The 27 T cell receptor beta chains below all came from one sample that was sequenced in a study of OX40 agonist ivuxolimab in advanced cancers. The receptor library was made with the immunoSEQ multiplex PCR assay. What TCRdb holds here is the immuneACCESS table cut down to in-frame rearrangements. Part of the clones is not present; checked against another copy, under half of the missing clones reflect an unresolved V gene, and the others are unexplained. This sample comprises tens of thousands of clones, approximately 86% of them detected only once. In total, the top ten clones hold roughly 5.1% of the sample. The sample here was CD4+ or CD8+ T cells sorted from blood, taken in a trial of the OX40 agonist ivuxolimab. Receptors were obtained from an adult with an advanced solid tumor such as melanoma, head and neck, liver or kidney cancer.

This chain joins TRBV5-1 and TRBJ2-3; 9 bases are shared with TRBD1. From germline, CDR1 is SGHRS and CDR2 YFSETQ. Unmatched junction bases numbered 3, after V lost 1 base and J lost 3 bases. This CDR3 is built from 15 residues. In DNA form, the CDR3 reads TGCGCCAGCAGCTTGCCGGGACAGGGTACAGATACGCAGTATTTT. Translated: CASSLPGQGTDTQYF.

This chain uses TRBV21-1 with TRBJ2-2; TRBD2 is the table's D call, not checked against the DNA. TRBV21-1 is labeled a pseudogene. The CDR3 has 17 amino acids. CDR3 DNA sequence: TGTGCCAGCAGCAATTCAATACGAGGGCGATTCACCGGGGAGCTGTTTTTT. Residues: CASSNSIRGRFTGELFF.

This clone was seen only once. The chain employs TRBV6-5 and TRBJ1-1; TRBD1 is a possible D gene (5 bases). CDR1 MNHEY and CDR2 SVGAGI come from the germline V gene. This CDR3 has 14 amino acids. Trimming removed 7 bases from V and 0 bases from J, with 12 bases in between. The CDR3 reads CASIGQGVNTEAFF. In DNA form, the CDR3 reads TGTGCCAGCATTGGACAAGGGGTGAACACTGAAGCTTTCTTT.

CDR3 in amino acids: CASSLGRGSYEQYF. CDR3 DNA sequence: TGTGCCAGCAGCTTAGGCAGGGGTTCCTACGAGCAGTACTTC. The V call is TRBV7-3, the J call TRBJ2-7; D may be TRBD1 (6 bases). The ends were cut back, 2 bases at V and 1 base at J, with 9 bases in the middle. Per germline, CDR1 SGHTA and CDR2 FQGTGA. The CDR3 has 14 residues.

The chain joins TRBV2 to TRBJ1-2; D call uncertain. The CDR3 has 16 amino acids. Trimming took off 8 bases at V and 1 base at J, with 20 bases between the two ends. From germline, CDR1 is SNHLY and CDR2 FYNNEI. CDR3 nucleotides: TGTGCCAGCCTGTCAGCTGGGATTGTGGATAACTATGGCTACACCTTC. This translates into CASLSAGIVDNYGYTF.

This chain uses TRBV14 with TRBJ2-6; D unclear. Trimming cost V 4 bases and J 2 bases, with 6 bases left between them. The CDR3 contains 14 residues. CDR1 and CDR2 (germline): SGHDN, FVKESK. Here the CDR3 reads CASSRGPGANVLTF. The CDR3 DNA follows: TGTGCCAGCAGCCGTGGGCCTGGGGCCAACGTCCTGACTTTC.

This clone was seen only a few times. The rearrangement links TRBV19 to TRBJ1-5; TRBD1 is a possible D gene (5 bases). V lost 3 bases to trimming and J lost 1 base, with 10 bases between them. The germline gives CDR1 LNHDA, CDR2 SQIVND (reference sequence). The CDR3 is made up of 15 amino acids. The CDR3 protein is CASSIVGRSNQPQHF. The CDR3 nucleotides are TGTGCCAGTAGTATCGTGGGGCGGAGCAATCAGCCCCAGCATTTT.

This clone showed up just once. The rearrangement uses TRBV6-5 and TRBJ1-3; D is unclear. CDR1 MNHEY and CDR2 SVGAGI come from the germline V gene. The V gene lost 0 bases and the J gene lost 0 bases, with 6 bases spanning the gap. The CDR3 contains 15 residues. DNA of the CDR3: TGTGCCAGCAGTTACTCAGTGAGCTCTGGAAACACCATATATTTT. It codes for CASSYSVSSGNTIYF.

This clone has just one count. The chain has TRBV18 and TRBJ2-1, with a tentative D call TRBD1 (5 bases). Trimming took off 2 bases at V and 8 bases at J, with 7 bases between the two ends. CDR3 length equals 12 residues. Germline CDR1 and CDR2: KGHSH and LQKENI. The DNA for the CDR3 is TGTGCCAGCTCACCAGGGGCTCATGAGCAGTTCTTC. Protein sequence: CASSPGAHEQFF.

The rearrangement uses TRBV16 and TRBJ1-4; D gene unclear. CDR1 and CDR2 (germline): KGHSY, FQNENV. The CDR3 totals 15 residues. The germline V and J ends were trimmed by 8 bases and 4 bases, with 17 bases remaining between them. CDR3 loop: CASRPHGGNNEKLFF. CDR3 nucleotide sequence: TGTGCCAGCCGACCCCACGGCGGTAATAATGAAAAACTGTTTTTT.

This clone was detected only once. This sequence joins TRBV6-5 and TRBJ1-5; D gene unclear. The CDR3 spans 13 residues. The V gene lost 2 bases and the J gene lost 7 bases, with 9 bases spanning the gap. Germline assignment: CDR1 MNHEY and CDR2 SVGAGI. CDR3 coding DNA: TGTGCCAGCAGTTACAGTTCAGGACAGCCCCAGCATTTT. It translates to CASSYSSGQPQHF.

The genes are TRBV5-1 and TRBJ1-1, with 9 bases fitting TRBD1. The CDR3 runs 15 residues. J lost 3 bases, V lost 4 bases, and 7 bases had no gene match. CDR1 and CDR2 (germline): SGHRS, YFSETQ. CDR3 in amino acids: CASSRTGGMDTEAFF. DNA of the CDR3: TGCGCCAGCAGCAGAACAGGGGGCATGGACACTGAAGCTTTCTTT.

CDR3 sequence reads: CSAYRGVSRIGEQFF. In DNA form, the CDR3 reads TGCAGCGCCTACAGGGGAGTCAGCCGGATAGGCGAGCAGTTCTTC. The chain employs TRBV29-1 and TRBJ2-1, with 7 bases identical to TRBD1. V lost 7 bases and J lost 10; bases outside the gene matches: 19. Germline V gene data show CDR1 as SQVTM and CDR2 as ANQGSEA. The CDR3 extends over 15 amino acids.

The rearrangement joins TRBV2 to TRBJ2-7; a possible D gene is TRBD2 (6 bases). This CDR3 is 13 amino acids long. Germline lookup yields CDR1 SNHLY and CDR2 FYNNEI. Trimming cost V 10 bases and J 3 bases, with 16 bases left between them. The CDR3 DNA reads TGTGCCACCGCCGCGGGAAGGGTCTACGAGCAGTACTTC. This gives the protein CATAAGRVYEQYF.

V is TRBV6-1 and J is TRBJ1-5; TRBD1 matches at 9 bases. CDR1 and CDR2 from the germline V gene are MNHNS and SASEGT. Trimming removed 4 bases from V and 4 bases from J; junction bases left unmatched: 5. This CDR3 is built from 15 residues. CDR3 residues: CASSAKGQGNQPQHF. CDR3 sequence (DNA): TGTGCCAGCAGTGCCAAAGGACAGGGGAATCAGCCCCAGCATTTT.

The rearrangement joins TRBV30 to TRBJ1-5; 11 bases map to TRBD1. The V segment lost 5 bases and the J segment 4 bases; nucleotides outside the gene matches: 4. Germline V gene sequence: CDR1 GTSNPN, CDR2 SVGIG (reference sequence). The CDR3 contains 14 residues. CDR3 nucleotides: TGTGCCTGGGAGGGGACAGGGGGAAATCAGCCCCAGCATTTT. Amino acids: CAWEGTGGNQPQHF.

This chain links TRBV7-9 with TRBJ2-7; no definite D call. Trimming removed 5 bases at V and 1 base at J, with 6 bases between. Germline CDR1 reads SEHNR; CDR2 reads FQNEAQ (reference sequence). The CDR3 extends over 12 amino acids. The CDR3 bases are TGTGCCAGCAGCATCAATTCCTACGAGCAGTACTTC. Its protein is CASSINSYEQYF.

The chain's CDR3 is CASSLSGPRSDTQYF. The DNA for the CDR3 is TGTGCCAGCAGCTTAAGCGGGCCACGGTCAGATACGCAGTATTTT. The chain uses TRBV11-3 and TRBJ2-3, with D perhaps matching TRBD2 (6 bases). The germline gives CDR1 SGHNT, CDR2 YENEEA. The CDR3 extends over 15 amino acids. Trimming took off 2 bases at V and 4 bases at J, with 13 bases between the two ends.

This chain connects TRBV30 to TRBJ1-1; the D gene is possibly TRBD1 (5 bases). Trimming cost V 1 base and J 4 bases, with 13 bases left between them. CDR1 and CDR2 (germline): GTSNPN, SVGIG (reference sequence). CDR3 size: 14 residues. The CDR3, as DNA: TGTGCCTGGAGTGGGGGGGTATCGGGCACTGAAGCTTTCTTT. Residues: CAWSGGVSGTEAFF. Looking up the rest from reference TRBV30 and TRBJ1-1 gives the full variable domain: SQTIHQWPATLVQPVGSPLSLECTVEGTSNPNLYWYRQAAGRGLQLLFYSVGIGQISSEVPQNLSASRPQDRQFILSSKKLLLSDSGFYLCAWSGGVSGTEAFFGQGTRLTVV.

This chain connects TRBV11-2 to TRBJ2-1; D possibly corresponds to TRBD1 (5 bases). V shed 5 bases and J shed 10 bases, with 9 bases lying between them. There are 11 residues in the CDR3. Germline V gives CDR1 SGHAT, CDR2 FQNNGV. The CDR3: CASSPRQEQFF. The CDR3 nucleotides read TGTGCCAGCAGCCCAAGACAGGAGCAGTTCTTC.

This clone was detected only a few times. The CDR3 bases are TGCGCCAGCGCCCAGATGGGACAGCAACACTATGGCTACACCTTC. It yields the protein CASAQMGQQHYGYTF. The J gene is TRBJ1-2, the V gene TRBV5-1, with 7 nucleotides matching TRBD1. Germline V gene sequence: CDR1 SGHRS, CDR2 YFSETQ. V was pared by 7 bases and J by 3 bases, with 12 bases of the junction left unmatched. The CDR3 spans 15 residues.

This clone has a handful of counts. The rearrangement uses TRBV28 and TRBJ2-7, with unresolved D. V lost 4 bases, J lost 3 bases, and 7 bases lay in between. The CDR3 loop spans 12 amino acids. Germline V lookup: CDR1 MDHEN, CDR2 SYDVKM. The CDR3 DNA follows: TGTGCCAGCAGTTCGGACCGCTACGAGCAGTACTTC. Amino acids: CASSSDRYEQYF.

This rearrangement joins TRBV5-6 to TRBJ2-7; 8 bases agree with TRBD1. Germline V gives CDR1 SGHDT, CDR2 YYEEEE. With 4 bases clipped from V and 1 base from J, the junction kept 7 bases outside the gene matches. The CDR3 is made up of 15 amino acids. CDR3 region: CASSPLDRGSYEQYF. CDR3 coding DNA: TGTGCCAGCAGCCCGTTAGACAGGGGTTCCTACGAGCAGTACTTC. Full variable domain (missing parts from reference TRBV5-6 and TRBJ2-7): DAGVTQSPTHLIKTRGQQVTLRCSPKSGHDTVSWYQQALGQGPQFIFQYYEEEERQRGNFPDRFSGHQFPNYSSELNVNALLLGDSALYLCASSPLDRGSYEQYFGPGTRLTVT.

The J gene is TRBJ2-1, the V gene TRBV28, with 8 bases identical to TRBD2. V lost 5 bases to trimming and J lost 5 bases; unmatched junction nucleotides: 11. The CDR3 totals 16 residues. Germline CDR1 reads MDHEN; CDR2 reads SYDVKM. CDR3 in DNA: TGTGCCAGCAGTCTGGATCTAGCGGGTAGAAACAATGAGCAGTTCTTC. Amino acid sequence: CASSLDLAGRNNEQFF.

The V gene is TRBV19, the J gene TRBJ2-1; D not resolved. V was pared by 4 bases and J by 5 bases, with 9 bases between. The germline V gene encodes CDR1 LNHDA and CDR2 SQIVND (reference sequence). The CDR3 has 13 residues. The CDR3 DNA reads TGTGCCAGTAGTACTGAAGGAGACAATGAGCAGTTCTTC. Its translation: CASSTEGDNEQFF.

CDR3 sequence reads: CASTRASGSFSTDTQYF. CDR3 bases: TGTGCCAGCACCCGGGCTAGCGGAAGCTTTAGCACAGATACGCAGTATTTT. The chain recombines TRBV7-2 with TRBJ2-3; 7 nucleotides agree with TRBD2. The V segment lost 7 bases and the J segment 0 bases; nucleotides outside the gene matches: 13. The germline V gene encodes CDR1 SGHTA and CDR2 FQGNSA. The CDR3 is made up of 17 amino acids.

This rearrangement joins TRBV11-3 to TRBJ2-1; 8 nucleotides agree with TRBD1. The germline V gene has CDR1 SGHNT and CDR2 YENEEA. This CDR3 contains 17 residues. J lost 0 bases, V lost 5 bases, and 9 bases had no gene match. Written as DNA, the CDR3 is TGTGCCAGCAGCCCTCGGACAGGGCATCCCTCCTACAATGAGCAGTTCTTC. It specifies CASSPRTGHPSYNEQFF.